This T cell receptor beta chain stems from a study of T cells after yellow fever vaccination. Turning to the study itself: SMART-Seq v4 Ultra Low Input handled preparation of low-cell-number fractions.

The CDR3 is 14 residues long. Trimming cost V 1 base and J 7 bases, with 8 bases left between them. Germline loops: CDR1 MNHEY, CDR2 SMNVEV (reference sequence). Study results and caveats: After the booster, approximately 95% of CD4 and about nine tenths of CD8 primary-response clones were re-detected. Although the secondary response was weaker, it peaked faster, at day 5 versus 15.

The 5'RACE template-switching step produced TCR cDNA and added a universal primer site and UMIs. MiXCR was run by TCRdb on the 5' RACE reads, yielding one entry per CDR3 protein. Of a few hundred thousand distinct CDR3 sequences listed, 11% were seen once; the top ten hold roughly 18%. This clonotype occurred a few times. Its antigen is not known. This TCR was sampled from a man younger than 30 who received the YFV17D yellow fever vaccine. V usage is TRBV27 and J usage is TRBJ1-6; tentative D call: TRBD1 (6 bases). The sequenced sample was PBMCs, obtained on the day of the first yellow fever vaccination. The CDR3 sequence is CASSLWGRNSPLHF. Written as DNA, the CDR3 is TGTGCCAGCAGTTTATGGGGGCGAAATTCACCCCTCCACTTT.